The entry below describes one TCR beta chain. Its antigen is unknown. The DNA is left out, because the CDR3 cannot be placed on it with certainty; the CDR3 is given as TCRdb lists it. Using a constant-region primer together with ProtoScript II reverse transcriptase, TCR beta cDNA was made from 450 to 600 ng of total RNA. It was through three nested multiplex PCR rounds of slightly modified ARM-PCR that TCR beta libraries arose. One entry per CDR3 protein, called by TCRdb with MiXCR from the multiplex PCR reads. The data show approximately 110,000 distinct CDR3 sequences, around 64% seen once. The record originates from a study of tumor-infiltrating lymphocytes in primary liver carcinoma. Study overall: Regardless of tissue type, samples showed similar yields of roughly 3.5 to 7.13 million productive TCRbeta reads. Notes on the study in general: Blood's top-250-clone fraction was significantly lower than that of tumors (p = 0.039).

Co-extracted RNA and DNA came from approximately 20-30 mg of unsorted bulk tissue. Five separate regions per tumor were sampled. The sample was liver tumor tissue from sampling region 3. As to subset: tumor region T3, left-lateral pole. The TCR originated in a woman aged 55-69 years with primary liver carcinoma and hepatitis B virus infection.

The CDR3 protein is CAGSDVAGGSTDTQYF. The chain combines TRBV6-4 with TRBJ2-3; the table's TRBD2 call for D was not verified on the DNA. The length of the CDR3 is 16 amino acids, counting both ends. Germline V gene lookup returns CDR1 MRHNA and CDR2 SNTAGT.